These 30 T cell receptor beta chains were all obtained from the same sample, sequenced in a study of blood T cell repertoires in COVID-19. Sequencing was performed with immunoSEQ multiplex PCR; in TCRdb, only in-frame clones are kept and a portion is missing. Altogether about 190,000 clones are present, around 87% being singletons, with the ten largest covering approximately 0.64%. The sequencing input was peripheral blood. All receptors come from a man aged 45-65 years with acute or convalescent COVID-19.

This rearrangement joins TRBV19 to TRBJ2-3; 7 bases map to TRBD2. The CDR3 length is 13 residues. The V gene's germline CDR1 is LNHDA and CDR2 SQIVND (reference sequence). With V trimmed by 2 bases and J by 6 bases, 2 bases remained unmatched. The CDR3 sequence: CASSISREDTQYF. CDR3 coding DNA: TGTGCCAGTAGTATATCGCGGGAGGATACGCAGTATTTT.

The chain carries TRBV10-1 and TRBJ2-3, with D possibly matching TRBD2 (6 bases). CDR1 WNHNN and CDR2 SYGVQD come from the germline V gene (reference sequence). The V end lost 3 bases, the J end lost 6 bases, and 10 bases lay between the germline ends. There are 13 residues in the CDR3. CDR3 bases: TGCGCCAGCAGTGATCGGGGGTTGGATACGCAGTATTTT. Translating it yields CASSDRGLDTQYF.

V and J are TRBV9 and TRBJ1-1; 9 nucleotides align to TRBD1. CDR3 length: 14 amino acids. The V and J ends lost 0 bases and 5 bases, in that order; junction bases with no gene match: 2. Germline CDR1 reads SGDLS; CDR2 reads YYNGEE. For the CDR3, the DNA is TGTGCCAGCAGCGTAGCTGGGACAGGGACTGAAGCTTTCTTT. Translation gives CASSVAGTGTEAFF.

The chain combines TRBV19 with TRBJ1-5, with D tentatively TRBD1 (6 bases). Trimming stripped 3 bases from V and 9 bases from J, with 21 bases between. The CDR3 spans 16 residues. The germline V gene encodes CDR1 LNHDA and CDR2 SQIVND (reference sequence). The CDR3 sequence is CASSMKDGARGGPQHF. The CDR3 nucleotides read TGTGCCAGTAGTATGAAGGACGGAGCACGAGGGGGGCCCCAGCATTTT.

The gene calls are TRBV19 and TRBJ1-2; 8 bases match TRBD1. Germline V gene lookup returns CDR1 LNHDA and CDR2 SQIVND (reference sequence). J was trimmed by 4 bases and V by 5 bases; bases with no gene match: 9. CDR3 length: 15 amino acids. This CDR3 reads CASSEDPGGSYGYTF. The CDR3 bases are TGTGCCAGTAGTGAAGATCCAGGGGGCAGCTATGGCTACACCTTC.

This clone was seen only once. This CDR3 is CASSLFDRATYNEQFF. The DNA for the CDR3 is TGTGCCAGCTCACTTTTTGACAGGGCAACTTACAATGAGCAGTTCTTC. V and J are TRBV18 and TRBJ2-1, with 7 bases matching TRBD1. The CDR3 runs to 16 residues. Germline CDR1 is KGHSH and CDR2 is LQKENI. Unmatched junction bases numbered 10, after V lost 4 bases and J lost 4 bases.

CDR3 residues: CASSLAASTDTQYF. In DNA, the CDR3 is TGTGCCAGCAGTTTAGCGGCCAGCACAGATACGCAGTATTTT. The rearrangement joins TRBV28 to TRBJ2-3; D remains unclear. The V end lost 2 bases, the J end lost 0 bases, and 6 bases lay between the germline ends. Germline V lookup: CDR1 MDHEN, CDR2 SYDVKM. This CDR3 spans 14 amino acids.

The chain links TRBV18 to TRBJ2-6; D might be TRBD2 (5 bases). The germline CDR1 and CDR2 sequences are KGHSH and LQKENI. The CDR3 contains 16 residues. V was pared by 1 base and J by 0 bases, with 7 bases between. The CDR3 bases are TGTGCCAGCTCACCACTGCTAGCCTCTGGGGCCAACGTCCTGACTTTC. Its translation is CASSPLLASGANVLTF.

The chain combines TRBV5-4 with TRBJ2-5, with D perhaps matching TRBD2 (5 bases). Per germline, CDR1 SGHNT and CDR2 YYREEE (reference sequence). This CDR3 region has 15 residues. V was clipped by 2 bases and J by 2 bases, with 13 bases between them. Here the CDR3 DNA reads TGTGCCAGCAGCTTTACCAGTGGGAGTCAAGAGACCCAGTACTTC. This encodes CASSFTSGSQETQYF.

The CDR3 DNA sequence: TGTGCCAGCAGCAGTGACAGGGACCAAGAGACCCAGTACTTC. It codes for CASSSDRDQETQYF. This sequence joins TRBV28 and TRBJ2-5, with 7 positions matching TRBD1. The CDR3 sequence is 14 residues long. Germline V gene lookup returns CDR1 MDHEN and CDR2 SYDVKM. J was trimmed by 0 bases and V by 6 bases; bases with no gene match: 4. Variable domain in full (rest from reference TRBV28 and TRBJ2-5): DVKVTQSSRYLVKRTGEKVFLECVQDMDHENMFWYRQDPGLGLRLIYFSYDVKMKEKGDIPEGYSVSREKKERFSLILESASTNQTSMYLCASSSDRDQETQYFGPGTRLLVL.

V is TRBV5-1 and J is TRBJ1-2, with 8 bases aligning to TRBD1. Germline CDR1 SGHRS, CDR2 YFSETQ. Germline trimming cut 4 bases from V and 2 bases from J; bases unmatched to any gene: 1. This CDR3 is built from 13 residues. The CDR3 nucleotides read TGCGCCAGCAGCCGGGACAGGAACTATGGCTACACCTTC. Residues: CASSRDRNYGYTF.

This chain joins TRBV4-3 and TRBJ2-1; 14 bases match TRBD2. V was clipped by 3 bases and J by 6 bases; unmatched bases: 10. In germline, CDR1 is LGHNA, CDR2 YSLEER. This CDR3 comprises 18 residues. In DNA form, the CDR3 reads TGCGCCAGCAGCCAGGACCTCCGACTAGCGGGGGGGGCCAATGAGCAGTTCTTC. As protein: CASSQDLRLAGGANEQFF.

Turning to this clone: Within the sample, other DNA sequences also encode this same CDR3. V usage is TRBV4-1 and J usage is TRBJ1-1; D perhaps matches TRBD1 (6 bases). The CDR3 is 13 amino acids. The V gene's germline CDR1 is MGHRA and CDR2 YSYEKL. Trimming took 1 base from V and 5 from J, leaving 8 bases between them. The DNA for the CDR3 is TGCGCCAGCAGCCAAGTAGGGGGTACTGAAGCTTTCTTT. This gives the protein CASSQVGGTEAFF.

V and J are TRBV6-5 and TRBJ1-1; D gene ambiguous. The CDR3 consists of 14 residues. CDR1 is MNHEY and CDR2 is SVGAGI in the germline V gene. The V and J ends lost 2 bases and 2 bases respectively, with 9 bases between them. Written as DNA, the CDR3 is TGTGCCAGCAGTTACATCAGAACCAACACTGAAGCTTTCTTT. The encoded protein is CASSYIRTNTEAFF.

This rearrangement joins TRBV28 to TRBJ2-3, with 9 positions matching TRBD2. Trimming at V came to 6 bases and at J to 3 bases, leaving 4 bases not matched to a gene. This CDR3 comprises 14 residues. In germline, CDR1 is MDHEN, CDR2 SYDVKM. The CDR3 nucleotides read TGTGCCAGCAGGGGTAGCGGGGGAACAGATACGCAGTATTTT. Protein sequence: CASRGSGGTDTQYF.

This chain joins TRBV27 and TRBJ2-3; 8 nucleotides match TRBD1. Losses at the gene ends were 5 bases for V and 3 bases for J; bases not matched to a gene: 4. The CDR3 covers 14 residues. Germline assignment: CDR1 MNHEY and CDR2 SMNVEV (reference sequence). The chain's CDR3 is CASSTYRGTDTQYF. CDR3 sequence (DNA): TGTGCCAGCAGTACCTACAGGGGGACAGATACGCAGTATTTT.

The chain joins TRBV5-1 to TRBJ2-7, with 11 bases fitting TRBD2. V dropped 4 bases and J dropped 4; count of bases not matched to a gene: 7. The CDR3 covers 15 residues. Germline V lookup: CDR1 SGHRS, CDR2 YFSETQ. This chain's CDR3 is CASSHGTSGGYEQYF. CDR3 DNA sequence: TGCGCCAGCAGCCACGGGACTAGCGGAGGGTACGAGCAGTACTTC.

This chain uses TRBV6-2 or TRBV6-3 with TRBJ1-1, with D hard to call. The CDR3 is 13 amino acids. V was cut by 3 bases and J by 7 bases, with 12 bases left in between. From germline, CDR1 is MNHEY and CDR2 SVGEGT. DNA of the CDR3: TGTGCCAGCAGTTATGGGCAGCACATTGAAGCTTTCTTT. Translation: CASSYGQHIEAFF.

The chain employs TRBV7-2 and TRBJ2-1, with 7 bases that match TRBD2. The CDR3 extends over 16 amino acids. Trimming took 2 bases from V and 4 from J; bases not matched to a gene: 8. The germline CDR1 and CDR2 sequences are SGHTA and FQGNSA. CDR3 loop: CASSLKPGGSYNEQFF. CDR3 coding DNA: TGTGCCAGCAGCTTAAAGCCGGGAGGTAGTTACAATGAGCAGTTCTTC.

The chain is built from TRBV30 and TRBJ1-5; possible D gene TRBD1, 5 bases. V was shortened by 1 base and J by 4 bases, with 11 bases between the two germline ends. Germline-derived CDR1 and CDR2 are GTSNPN and SVGIG (reference sequence). This CDR3 is 14 amino acids long. The CDR3 reads CAWSAGRINQPQHF. The CDR3, as DNA: TGTGCCTGGAGTGCAGGGAGGATAAATCAGCCCCAGCATTTT.

The chain uses TRBV28 and TRBJ2-3; 9 bases fit TRBD2. This CDR3 is 15 amino acids long. With V trimmed by 5 bases and J by 4 bases, 7 bases remained unmatched. Germline V gene sequence: CDR1 MDHEN, CDR2 SYDVKM. CDR3: CASSGGGGAADTQYF. In DNA, the CDR3 is TGTGCCAGCAGTGGGGGCGGGGGGGCTGCAGATACGCAGTATTTT.

This clone occurred a few times. This chain joins TRBV18 and TRBJ1-1; TRBD1 agrees at 12 bases. The CDR3 is 15 amino acids. Germline CDR1 KGHSH, CDR2 LQKENI. V gave up 3 bases and J gave up 6 bases; unmatched junction bases: 5. Here the CDR3 DNA reads TGTGCCAGCTCACCCCCCGGGACAGGGGGCCCTGAAGCTTTCTTT. Protein product: CASSPPGTGGPEAFF.

The chain has TRBV7-3 and TRBJ2-3; D is perhaps TRBD2 (5 bases). Germline CDR1 and CDR2: SGHTA and FQGTGA. V dropped 3 bases and J dropped 0 bases, with 10 bases sitting between them. This CDR3 has 15 amino acids. CDR3 nucleotide sequence: TGTGCCAGCAGCTTCGGACTCCCAAGCACAGATACGCAGTATTTT. Translating gives CASSFGLPSTDTQYF. The full variable domain, completed using reference TRBV7-3 and TRBJ2-3, is GAGVSQTPSNKVTEKGKYVELRCDPISGHTALYWYRQSLGQGPEFLIYFQGTGAADDSGLPNDRFFAVRPEGSVSTLKIQRTERGDSAVYLCASSFGLPSTDTQYFGPGTRLTVL.

The J gene is TRBJ2-3, the V gene TRBV7-9; TRBD2 agrees at 7 bases. This CDR3 is 17 amino acids long. CDR1 is SEHNR, CDR2 FQNEAQ, per germline (reference sequence). The J segment lost 6 bases and the V segment lost 5 bases, leaving 17 bases of the junction unmatched. The CDR3 DNA reads TGTGCCAGCAGCACGACCAAGGGACTATCGGGAGTTGATACGCAGTATTTT. It is translated as CASSTTKGLSGVDTQYF.

The chain joins TRBV7-3 to TRBJ1-2; no clear D gene. The V and J ends lost 5 bases and 4 bases respectively, with 32 bases between them. CDR1 and CDR2 from the germline V gene are SGHTA and FQGTGA. This CDR3 is 20 amino acids long. In DNA form, the CDR3 reads TGTGCCAGCAGCCTCCGGGAAATCCCCATTCATTTCCGGCTCTCCTATGGCTACACCTTC. It yields the protein CASSLREIPIHFRLSYGYTF.

The J gene is TRBJ1-5, the V gene TRBV5-1; TRBD1 agrees at 10 bases. Germline V gene lookup returns CDR1 SGHRS and CDR2 YFSETQ. The CDR3 loop spans 16 amino acids. J lost 4 bases, V lost 0 bases, and 4 bases had no gene match. The CDR3 DNA is TGCGCCAGCAGCTTGGACGGGACAGGGGCAAATCAGCCCCAGCATTTT. Protein product: CASSLDGTGANQPQHF.

V usage is TRBV6-1 and J usage is TRBJ1-1, with D uncertain. This CDR3 is 14 amino acids long. V dropped 2 bases and J dropped 0 bases, with 7 bases sitting between them. Per the germline V gene, CDR1 is MNHNS and CDR2 is SASEGT. CDR3 amino acids: CASSELRMNTEAFF. The CDR3 DNA reads TGTGCCAGCAGTGAACTGAGAATGAACACTGAAGCTTTCTTT.

The chain couples TRBV19 to TRBJ2-7; TRBD1 matches at 7 bases. This CDR3 region has 14 residues. Looked up from germline, CDR1 is LNHDA and CDR2 is SQIVND (reference sequence). V was pared by 6 bases and J by 5 bases, with 10 bases of the junction left unmatched. The CDR3 sequence: CASSRQGSRDEQYF. CDR3 nucleotide sequence: TGTGCCAGTAGCAGACAGGGAAGTAGAGACGAGCAGTACTTC.

This clone was recorded only once. This chain connects TRBV9 to TRBJ2-2, with TRBD2 matching 15 bases. The CDR3 has 17 residues. CDR1 and CDR2 from the germline V gene are SGDLS and YYNGEE. V was pared by 4 bases and J by 6 bases, with 7 bases of the junction left unmatched. CDR3 sequence (DNA): TGTGCCAGCAGCACGGGACTAGCGGGAGGATGGGCCGGGGAGCTGTTTTTT. It codes for CASSTGLAGGWAGELFF.

The rearrangement joins TRBV18 to TRBJ1-3; a possible D gene is TRBD1 (5 bases). Deletions cut 3 bases from V and 1 base from J, with 13 bases between. The CDR3 runs to 16 residues. Germline CDR1 KGHSH, CDR2 LQKENI. As DNA, the CDR3 is TGTGCCAGCTCACCTCCGGGACGGGAGTCTGGAAACACCATATATTTT. Translated, it gives CASSPPGRESGNTIYF.